These T cell receptor beta chains were read from a single sample in a study of T cell repertoires and Cas9 in healthy adults. Method: immunoSEQ multiplex PCR; TCRdb's copy keeps in-frame clones and lacks some. The sample consists of 11,000 to 15,000 clones, roughly nine tenths of them appearing once. The sample comprised Tregs (CD4+, CD25+, CD127-, CD137-, CD154-) from PBMCs; culture status not recorded. The receptors originated from a human donor in good health. Each CDR3 is given with its conserved first and last residue. Fields, in order: clone size, D gene, CDR3 length, J gene, V gene, CDR3 protein, CDR3 DNA. The D gene is left open where the match is weak. Clone size is shown for a subset of rows, as once, few, many or a class of expanded clone.

clone_size: NA
d_call: NA
cdr3_length: 14
j_call: TRBJ1-1
v_call: TRBV2
cdr3_aa: CASAARSMNTEAFF
cdr3_nt: TGTGCCAGTGCAGCGCGATCGATGAACACTGAAGCTTTCTTT

clone_size: NA
d_call: NA
cdr3_length: 15
j_call: TRBJ2-7
v_call: TRBV7-8
cdr3_aa: CASSPRDSSGYEQYF
cdr3_nt: TGTGCCAGCAGCCCCCGGGACAGTAGCGGCTACGAGCAGTACTTC

clone_size: NA
d_call: NA
cdr3_length: 15
j_call: TRBJ2-1
v_call: TRBV5-4
cdr3_aa: CASSPGPGTSNEQFF
cdr3_nt: TGTGCCAGCAGCCCGGGCCCCGGGACATCCAATGAGCAGTTCTTC

clone_size: NA
d_call: NA
cdr3_length: 13
j_call: TRBJ1-1
v_call: TRBV5-8
cdr3_aa: CASAFRVNTEAFF
cdr3_nt: TGTGCCAGCGCCTTCAGGGTGAACACTGAAGCTTTCTTT

clone_size: NA
d_call: NA
cdr3_length: 15
j_call: TRBJ2-2
v_call: TRBV27
cdr3_aa: CASSLSPRGRGELFF
cdr3_nt: TGTGCCAGCAGTTTATCTCCCCGGGGGCGCGGGGAGCTGTTTTTT

clone_size: NA
d_call: NA
cdr3_length: 14
j_call: TRBJ2-7
v_call: TRBV19
cdr3_aa: CASSIRAEGYEQYF
cdr3_nt: TGTGCCAGTAGTATTAGGGCAGAGGGCTACGAGCAGTACTTC

clone_size: NA
d_call: TRBD1
cdr3_length: 13
j_call: TRBJ1-2
v_call: TRBV6-5
cdr3_aa: CASSPTGIYGYTF
cdr3_nt: TGTGCCAGCAGTCCGACAGGGATCTATGGCTACACCTTC

clone_size: few
d_call: TRBD2
cdr3_length: 16
j_call: TRBJ2-5
v_call: TRBV19
cdr3_aa: CASSISSGMLQETQYF
cdr3_nt: TGTGCCAGTAGTATATCTAGCGGGATGCTCCAAGAGACCCAGTACTTC

clone_size: NA
d_call: TRBD1
cdr3_length: 15
j_call: TRBJ1-1
v_call: TRBV9
cdr3_aa: CASSPGTGGNTEAFF
cdr3_nt: TGTGCCAGCAGCCCCGGGACAGGGGGCAACACTGAAGCTTTCTTT

clone_size: NA
d_call: TRBD1
cdr3_length: 15
j_call: TRBJ2-6
v_call: TRBV10-3
cdr3_aa: CAITQGAAGANVLTF
cdr3_nt: TGTGCCATCACACAGGGGGCTGCTGGGGCCAACGTCCTGACTTTC

clone_size: NA
d_call: TRBD2
cdr3_length: 16
j_call: TRBJ2-3
v_call: TRBV4-3
cdr3_aa: CASSQDWSGGTYTQYF
cdr3_nt: TGCGCCAGCAGCCAAGATTGGAGCGGGGGGACCTATACGCAGTATTTT

clone_size: few
d_call: NA
cdr3_length: 15
j_call: TRBJ1-2
v_call: TRBV2
cdr3_aa: CASSATGAGGYGYTF
cdr3_nt: TGTGCCAGCAGTGCCACCGGGGCCGGGGGGTATGGCTACACCTTC

clone_size: NA
d_call: NA
cdr3_length: 15
j_call: TRBJ2-6
v_call: TRBV5-8
cdr3_aa: CASSFRGERANVLTF
cdr3_nt: TGTGCCAGCAGCTTCAGGGGAGAAAGGGCCAACGTCCTGACTTTC

clone_size: NA
d_call: TRBD1
cdr3_length: 15
j_call: TRBJ1-4
v_call: TRBV18
cdr3_aa: CASSSDRAFNEKLFF
cdr3_nt: TGTGCCAGCTCATCGGACAGGGCTTTTAATGAAAAACTGTTTTTT

clone_size: NA
d_call: NA
cdr3_length: 12
j_call: TRBJ1-1
v_call: TRBV9
cdr3_aa: CASSRGDTEAFF
cdr3_nt: TGTGCCAGCAGCAGGGGGGACACTGAAGCTTTCTTT

clone_size: NA
d_call: TRBD2
cdr3_length: 14
j_call: TRBJ2-1
v_call: TRBV27
cdr3_aa: CARLSGSKANEQFF
cdr3_nt: TGTGCCAGATTAAGCGGGAGTAAAGCCAATGAGCAGTTCTTC

clone_size: NA
d_call: TRBD1
cdr3_length: 14
j_call: TRBJ1-2
v_call: TRBV6-6
cdr3_aa: CASSVRGQGSGYTF
cdr3_nt: TGTGCCAGCAGTGTCCGTGGACAGGGGTCGGGCTACACCTTC

clone_size: NA
d_call: NA
cdr3_length: 11
j_call: TRBJ1-2
v_call: TRBV7-9
cdr3_aa: CASSLHYGYTF
cdr3_nt: TGTGCCAGCAGCTTACACTATGGCTACACCTTC

clone_size: NA
d_call: TRBD2
cdr3_length: 16
j_call: TRBJ2-3
v_call: TRBV4-2
cdr3_aa: CASSQELAGGPDTQYF
cdr3_nt: TGTGCCAGCAGCCAAGAACTAGCGGGGGGGCCGGATACGCAGTATTTT

clone_size: NA
d_call: TRBD1
cdr3_length: 15
j_call: TRBJ2-7
v_call: TRBV6-6
cdr3_aa: CASSYSLGQGYEQYF
cdr3_nt: TGTGCCAGCAGTTACTCGTTAGGACAGGGTTACGAGCAGTACTTC

clone_size: few
d_call: TRBD1
cdr3_length: 18
j_call: TRBJ1-2
v_call: TRBV7-9
cdr3_aa: CASSRQGHARSGNYGYTF
cdr3_nt: TGTGCCAGCAGTAGACAGGGACATGCTCGATCCGGTAACTATGGCTACACCTTC

clone_size: NA
d_call: NA
cdr3_length: 13
j_call: TRBJ2-2
v_call: TRBV4-3
cdr3_aa: CASSHISTGELFF
cdr3_nt: TGCGCCAGCAGCCATATAAGCACCGGGGAGCTGTTTTTT

clone_size: once
d_call: NA
cdr3_length: 15
j_call: TRBJ2-3
v_call: TRBV2
cdr3_aa: CASSGAGRYTDTQYF
cdr3_nt: TGTGCCAGCAGTGGGGCAGGGAGATACACAGATACGCAGTATTTT

clone_size: NA
d_call: NA
cdr3_length: 16
j_call: TRBJ1-2
v_call: TRBV5-1
cdr3_aa: CASSPLDTAFNYGYTF
cdr3_nt: TGCGCCAGCAGCCCACTTGATACCGCCTTTAACTATGGCTACACCTTC

clone_size: NA
d_call: NA
cdr3_length: 15
j_call: TRBJ1-2
v_call: TRBV18
cdr3_aa: CASSPRQGRDYGYTF
cdr3_nt: TGTGCCAGCTCACCACGTCAGGGGCGGGACTATGGCTACACCTTC

clone_size: NA
d_call: TRBD2
cdr3_length: 17
j_call: TRBJ2-1
v_call: TRBV5-1
cdr3_aa: CASSPGTSGAPYNEQFF
cdr3_nt: TGCGCCAGCAGCCCCGGGACTAGCGGGGCCCCCTACAATGAGCAGTTCTTC

clone_size: NA
d_call: TRBD1
cdr3_length: 14
j_call: TRBJ1-1
v_call: TRBV27
cdr3_aa: CASSQTGGSVEAFF
cdr3_nt: TGTGCCAGCAGTCAGACAGGGGGAAGCGTTGAAGCTTTCTTT

clone_size: NA
d_call: NA
cdr3_length: 15
j_call: TRBJ2-6
v_call: TRBV7-9
cdr3_aa: CASSPRVSGANVLTF
cdr3_nt: TGTGCCAGCAGCCCCAGGGTCTCTGGGGCCAACGTCCTGACTTTC

clone_size: NA
d_call: TRBD1
cdr3_length: 15
j_call: TRBJ1-1
v_call: TRBV5-1
cdr3_aa: CASSLVGRGPDEAFF
cdr3_nt: TGCGCCAGCAGCTTGGTAGGTAGGGGGCCTGATGAAGCTTTCTTT

clone_size: NA
d_call: TRBD1
cdr3_length: 14
j_call: TRBJ2-1
v_call: TRBV5-4
cdr3_aa: CASSYPDRDNEQFF
cdr3_nt: TGTGCCAGTTCGTACCCGGACAGGGACAATGAGCAGTTCTTC

clone_size: NA
d_call: NA
cdr3_length: 13
j_call: TRBJ1-2
v_call: TRBV5-4
cdr3_aa: CASSLMDFYGYTF
cdr3_nt: TGTGCCAGCAGCTTGATGGACTTCTATGGCTACACCTTC

clone_size: NA
d_call: NA
cdr3_length: 11
j_call: TRBJ1-1
v_call: TRBV20-1
cdr3_aa: CSAAVGTEAFF
cdr3_nt: TGCAGTGCGGCCGTCGGGACTGAAGCTTTCTTT

clone_size: NA
d_call: NA
cdr3_length: 14
j_call: TRBJ2-7
v_call: TRBV25-1
cdr3_aa: CASSVGRPAYEQYF
cdr3_nt: TGTGCCAGCAGTGTGGGACGGCCAGCCTACGAGCAGTACTTC

clone_size: NA
d_call: NA
cdr3_length: 13
j_call: TRBJ2-5
v_call: TRBV5-6
cdr3_aa: CASSLPGVETQYF
cdr3_nt: TGTGCCAGCAGCTTGCCAGGGGTGGAGACCCAGTACTTC

clone_size: NA
d_call: TRBD1
cdr3_length: 14
j_call: TRBJ1-5
v_call: TRBV4-1
cdr3_aa: CASSPGQGNQPQHF
cdr3_nt: TGCGCCAGCAGCCCGGGACAGGGCAATCAGCCCCAGCATTTT

clone_size: NA
d_call: TRBD1
cdr3_length: 14
j_call: TRBJ1-2
v_call: TRBV5-1
cdr3_aa: CASSLAQGADGYTF
cdr3_nt: TGCGCCAGCAGCTTGGCACAGGGGGCTGATGGCTACACCTTC

clone_size: NA
d_call: TRBD2
cdr3_length: 15
j_call: TRBJ2-5
v_call: TRBV5-1
cdr3_aa: CASSDSGLALGTQYF
cdr3_nt: TGCGCCAGCAGCGACTCGGGACTAGCTTTAGGGACCCAGTACTTC

clone_size: NA
d_call: NA
cdr3_length: 13
j_call: TRBJ2-5
v_call: TRBV7-9
cdr3_aa: CASSLSVGETQYF
cdr3_nt: TGTGCCAGCAGCTTAAGCGTGGGAGAGACCCAGTACTTC

clone_size: NA
d_call: NA
cdr3_length: 17
j_call: TRBJ1-4
v_call: TRBV5-6
cdr3_aa: CASSLLGGKATNEKLFF
cdr3_nt: TGTGCCAGCAGCCTCCTGGGGGGGAAGGCAACTAATGAAAAACTGTTTTTT

clone_size: NA
d_call: TRBD2
cdr3_length: 14
j_call: TRBJ2-3
v_call: TRBV28
cdr3_aa: CASSRTSGTDTQYF
cdr3_nt: TGTGCCAGCAGCCGGACTAGCGGCACAGATACGCAGTATTTT

clone_size: NA
d_call: TRBD1
cdr3_length: 15
j_call: TRBJ1-2
v_call: TRBV18
cdr3_aa: CASSPSGQIVYGYTF
cdr3_nt: TGTGCCAGCTCACCATCGGGACAGATCGTGTATGGCTACACCTTC

clone_size: once
d_call: NA
cdr3_length: 13
j_call: TRBJ1-1
v_call: TRBV29-1
cdr3_aa: CSAKGYGATEAFF
cdr3_nt: TGCAGCGCCAAGGGGTACGGGGCCACTGAAGCTTTCTTT

clone_size: NA
d_call: NA
cdr3_length: 15
j_call: TRBJ1-5
v_call: TRBV18
cdr3_aa: CASSEGTGPGRPQHF
cdr3_nt: TGTGCCAGCTCGGAGGGGACGGGGCCAGGTCGGCCCCAGCATTTT

clone_size: once
d_call: NA
cdr3_length: 13
j_call: TRBJ1-1
v_call: TRBV10-3
cdr3_aa: CAISSNSNTEAFF
cdr3_nt: TGTGCCATCAGTTCAAACTCGAACACTGAAGCTTTCTTT

clone_size: NA
d_call: NA
cdr3_length: 14
j_call: TRBJ1-2
v_call: TRBV7-9
cdr3_aa: CASSLEEGPGGYTF
cdr3_nt: TGTGCCAGCAGCTTAGAAGAGGGGCCTGGTGGCTACACCTTC

clone_size: NA
d_call: TRBD1
cdr3_length: 15
j_call: TRBJ2-6
v_call: TRBV5-6
cdr3_aa: CASRLRGSGANVLTF
cdr3_nt: TGTGCCAGCAGGCTCAGGGGGTCTGGGGCCAACGTCCTGACTTTC

clone_size: NA
d_call: TRBD1
cdr3_length: 15
j_call: TRBJ2-1
v_call: TRBV9
cdr3_aa: CASSVGQGLYNEQFF
cdr3_nt: TGTGCCAGCAGCGTCGGACAGGGACTTTACAATGAGCAGTTCTTC

clone_size: NA
d_call: TRBD1
cdr3_length: 16
j_call: TRBJ1-2
v_call: TRBV9
cdr3_aa: CASSVAGQGRDYGYTF
cdr3_nt: TGTGCCAGCAGCGTAGCCGGACAGGGAAGGGACTATGGCTACACCTTC

clone_size: few
d_call: NA
cdr3_length: 12
j_call: TRBJ1-1
v_call: TRBV21-1
cdr3_aa: CASSKYGLEAFF
cdr3_nt: TGTGCCAGCAGCAAATATGGCCTTGAAGCTTTCTTT

clone_size: NA
d_call: NA
cdr3_length: 15
j_call: TRBJ1-2
v_call: TRBV27
cdr3_aa: CASSFLGVDSYGYTF
cdr3_nt: TGTGCCAGCAGTTTCCTCGGGGTAGATTCCTATGGCTACACCTTC

clone_size: NA
d_call: NA
cdr3_length: 13
j_call: TRBJ1-1
v_call: TRBV18
cdr3_aa: CASSARGDRAAFF
cdr3_nt: TGTGCCAGCTCAGCGAGGGGGGACCGTGCAGCTTTCTTT

clone_size: NA
d_call: NA
cdr3_length: 16
j_call: TRBJ2-7
v_call: TRBV9
cdr3_aa: CASSVGARGAPYEQYF
cdr3_nt: TGTGCCAGCAGCGTAGGGGCCAGGGGGGCCCCCTACGAGCAGTACTTC

clone_size: once
d_call: NA
cdr3_length: 15
j_call: TRBJ1-5
v_call: TRBV15
cdr3_aa: CATSANYRADQPQHF
cdr3_nt: TGTGCCACCAGCGCTAACTACAGGGCGGATCAGCCCCAGCATTTT